The TCR beta chain described here comes from a study of T cells in Graves' hyperthyroidism and ophthalmopathy. Study-level findings and limits: Researchers found most expanded thyroid clonotypes above 0.001 in blood as well.

The germline V gene has CDR1 MNHNY and CDR2 SVGAGI (reference sequence). Trimming cost V 0 bases and J 6 bases, with 14 bases left between them. The CDR3 spans 16 residues. Amplification targeted TCR beta CDR3 regions from RNA transcripts. The TCR CDR3 was amplified in a first-round RT-PCR using the HTBI primer set. MiXCR, run by TCRdb on the multiplex PCR reads, gives a single entry per CDR3 protein. The repertoire holds a few hundred thousand distinct CDR3 sequences, with about 43% as singletons. This clonotype was recorded at least ten times. Its antigen is not known. The hyperthyroidism was newly diagnosed and had lasted under 2 months; the patients were aged 18 to 65. Clinical symptoms, serum thyroxine, TRAb, thyroid ultrasound and orbital computed tomography established diagnosis.

The sequencing sample was made of peripheral blood or thyroid tissue (not recorded which). The sequence came from a woman in her late teens or twenties with Graves' hyperthyroidism. This rearrangement joins TRBV6-6 to TRBJ1-4; a weak D match, TRBD1 (6 bases). CDR3 region: CASSYSPGDNDEKLFF. The CDR3 DNA sequence: TGTGCCAGCAGTTACTCGCCAGGGGATAATGATGAAAAACTGTTTTTT.